A single sample is the source of the 5 T cell receptor beta chains below, sequenced in a study of blood T cell repertoires in COVID-19. The protocol was immunoSEQ multiplex PCR, while the TCRdb copy is restricted to in-frame clones and leaves out a portion. The sample yields about 160,000 clones, over 75% seen once. The specimen was peripheral blood. The receptors derive from a man older than 75 with COVID-19, enrolled during active disease.

Regarding this clone: Mismatch with germline at one junction end may stem from a read error. The genes are TRBV27 and TRBJ2-6; no clear D. The germline CDR1 and CDR2 sequences are MNHEY and SMNVEV (reference sequence). The CDR3 spans 20 residues. This CDR3 reads CASSHPRLGNTISGANVLTF. CDR3 in DNA: TGTGCCAGCAGTCACCCGCGACTTGGCAATACCATCTCTGGAGCCAACGTCCTGACTTTC.

The chain is built from TRBV6-1 and TRBJ1-2, with D possibly matching TRBD1 (6 bases). Germline CDR1 MNHNS, CDR2 SASEGT. V dropped 1 base and J dropped 7 bases, with 7 bases sitting between them. The CDR3 has 12 residues. CDR3 in amino acids: CASSEGTVGYTF. The CDR3 DNA follows: TGTGCCAGCAGTGAAGGGACAGTTGGCTACACCTTC.

The chain uses TRBV27 and TRBJ2-3; 11 positions match TRBD1. J lost 6 bases, V lost 5 bases, and 4 bases had no gene match. The CDR3 sequence is 14 residues long. The germline CDR1 and CDR2 sequences are MNHEY and SMNVEV (reference sequence). CDR3 sequence reads: CASSRGQGADTQYF. CDR3 nucleotides: TGTGCCAGCAGTCGAGGACAGGGGGCTGATACGCAGTATTTT.

There are many counts of this clone. J is TRBJ2-5 and V is TRBV2; 7 bases fit TRBD1. The CDR3 runs to 13 residues. Germline CDR1 is SNHLY and CDR2 is FYNNEI. With V trimmed by 6 bases and J by 5 bases, 6 bases remained unmatched. The CDR3 DNA is TGTGCCAGCAGGACAGGGACGGGGGAGACCCAGTACTTC. It encodes CASRTGTGETQYF.

This chain connects TRBV9 to TRBJ1-1; tentative D call: TRBD1 (5 bases). The CDR3 runs 15 residues. CDR1 and CDR2 (germline): SGDLS, YYNGEE. Trimming cost V 4 bases and J 2 bases, with 15 bases left between them. CDR3 in DNA: TGTGCCAGCAGCCCCAGGGTAGGGGCTAACACTGAAGCTTTCTTT. It translates to CASSPRVGANTEAFF.